The clone carrying this T cell receptor (beta chain) was recorded many times. The antigen remains undetermined. The germline CDR1 and CDR2 sequences are MDHEN and SYDVKM. CDR3 length equals 14 residues. The trim removed 2 bases at V and 4 bases at J, leaving 4 bases unmatched. Clinical symptoms, serum thyroxine, TRAb, thyroid ultrasound and orbital computed tomography established diagnosis. This record belongs to a study of T cells in Graves' hyperthyroidism and ophthalmopathy. The study, taken as a whole, reports: Also found in blood were most expanded thyroid clonotypes above 0.001. Ophthalmopathy, as predicted by the model, came a median roughly 6.5 months after the prediction. A 13 V-J signature model discriminated ophthalmopathy versus stable hyperthyroidism.

Amplification targeted TCR beta CDR3 regions from RNA transcripts. A set of HTBI primers served as the primers for a first-round RT-PCR of the TCR CDR3. TCRdb itself ran the multiplex PCR reads through MiXCR, one entry per CDR3 protein. The data show around 180,000 distinct CDR3 sequences, with approximately 17% seen just once and about 29% held by the top ten. This sequence was found in a woman in her forties or fifties with Graves' hyperthyroidism. The sample consisted of blood. The V call is TRBV28, the J call TRBJ1-2, with 7 bases that match TRBD1. CDR3 sequence (DNA): TGTGCCAGCAGTTTAGAAACAGGGGTCTATGGCTACACCTTC. Its translation: CASSLETGVYGYTF.